This T cell receptor (beta chain) was sequenced during a study of cytomegalovirus exposure and HLA in healthy donors. Study-wide context: Among around 400 genotyped donors, more than 65% fell in the Caucasian-associated ancestry cluster. Findings and limits, study-wide: The authors enumerated 150 to 200 TCR beta chains as linked to cytomegalovirus. Near-uniform donor sequencing depth was presumed by presence/absence analyses. TRBV6-2, TRBV6-3 and other indistinguishable V segments were excluded.

Primers included in the PCR were 60 Vbeta and 13 Jbeta primers. Sequencing was performed with immunoSEQ multiplex PCR; in TCRdb, only in-frame clones are kept and a portion is missing. Of 150,000 to 200,000 clones listed, more than 75% are singletons. Points on this clone: Its antigen is undetermined. At one boundary the junction diverges from the germline segment, which might be a read error.

The CDR3 consists of 13 residues. Germline V gives CDR1 SSHAT, CDR2 FNYEAQ (reference sequence). The specimen sequenced was PBMCs. This rearrangement joins TRBV7-7 to TRBJ2-1, with D unresolved. The sequence came from a male donor in good health and CMV-seronegative. The CDR3 region is CASSLSADNEQFF. CDR3 sequence (DNA): TGTGCTAGCAGCTTATCGGCGGACAATGAGCAGTTCTTC.